Listed here is a single TCR beta chain. The antigen is undetermined. These data come from a study of a mutant IDH1 vaccine in newly diagnosed glioma. Whole-study context: Averaging 40.4 years of age, treated patients were around 62% male and 37.5% female.

The germline CDR1 and CDR2 sequences are SGHVS and FNYEAQ. V gave up 5 bases and J gave up 7 bases, with 11 bases separating them. The CDR3 length is 13 residues. General observations from the study: Pseudoprogression apparently tracked independently of changes in top peripheral T cell clonotypes.

Described time point: week 11, during vaccination. A 20-mer mutant IDH1 peptide at 300 ug was injected subcutaneously with topical imiquimod. Using immunoSEQ multiplex PCR, the repertoire was profiled, and TCRdb retains in-frame clones only, with some absent. The sample contains some 120,000 clones, 80% of which appear only once. The genes are TRBV7-6 and TRBJ2-2; no clear D gene. Sequenced material: PBMCs, taken from a glioma patient whose treatment included an IDH1 peptide vaccine. The origin of this receptor is a man aged 35 to 55 with glioma. CDR3 in amino acids: CASSLTRGGELFF. CDR3 coding DNA: TGTGCCAGCAGCCTAACACGAGGCGGGGAGCTGTTTTTT.